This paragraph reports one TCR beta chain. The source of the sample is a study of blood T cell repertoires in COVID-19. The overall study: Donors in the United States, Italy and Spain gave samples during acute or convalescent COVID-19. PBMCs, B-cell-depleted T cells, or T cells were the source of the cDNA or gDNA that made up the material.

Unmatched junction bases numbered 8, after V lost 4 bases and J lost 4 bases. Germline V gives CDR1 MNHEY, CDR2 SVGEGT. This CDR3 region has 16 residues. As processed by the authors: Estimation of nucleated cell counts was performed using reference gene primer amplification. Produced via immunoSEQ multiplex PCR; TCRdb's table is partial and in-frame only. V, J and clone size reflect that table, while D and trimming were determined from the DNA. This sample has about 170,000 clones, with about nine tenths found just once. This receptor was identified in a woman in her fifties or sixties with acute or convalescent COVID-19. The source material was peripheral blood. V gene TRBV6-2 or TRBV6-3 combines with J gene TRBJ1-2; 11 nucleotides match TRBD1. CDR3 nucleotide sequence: TGTGCCAGCAGTTCCCCGGCCGGGACAGGGGGCTATGGCTACACCTTC. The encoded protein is CASSSPAGTGGYGYTF.